The TCR beta chain described here comes from a study of long-term antiretroviral therapy in people with HIV (dated by TCRdb to 2022 to 2024). In the study overall: Collection of the earliest samples took place about a decade ahead of the 2015 WHO recommendation for immediate ART, at a time when ART was typically delayed until CD4 counts fell. No cross-contamination during QIAcube processing turned up in test extractions that ran a monoclonal T-cell line alongside approximately 35 polyclonal samples. This retrospective serial study examined whether starting ART and sustained HIV suppression were associated with changes in the composition and diversity of the TRB repertoire in peripheral blood. A total of fewer than 200 cryopreserved PBMC samples were contributed to the cohort by 30 adults with confirmed HIV infection, with samples collected serially over a mean of around 6 years (range 1-12). Of the roughly 30 participants with HIV, ten to eleven were female. Broad study findings and their caveats: Because pre-ART samples had limited cell numbers, profiling was done on unsorted PBMC rather than on sorted CD4+ and CD8+ T cells. Starting ART was linked to a significant rise in TRB diversity, yet even with long-term ART the diversity remained significantly lower than in transplant donor controls. CDR3 length ranges in HIV repertoires were narrower than in controls, and network structure suggested an antigen-experienced repertoire with only a slight naive shift after ART. Expanded TRB clones identified before ART initiation dominated the repertoire across all time points, though the dominance fluctuated and decreased in many PLHIV after ART. The samples were dated from 2004 to 2017, and the ART regimens that were used may be less effective than current ART regimens. Limited PBMC availability meant only the TCR beta chain was sequenced, without alpha chain pairing. Inferences about post-ART repertoire changes were limited because no data were available on ART adherence, viral resistance or therapy changes.

The immunoSEQ hsTCRB v3.0 assay was used at survey level resolution to sequence the TRB variable region. The targeted TRB sequencing depth was roughly 40,000-55,000 T-cell genomes per sample. An Illumina MiSeq with a v3 150-cycle kit was used to sequence the pooled TRB libraries. Processing in the source paper ran as follows. Analysis of repertoires was carried out in R inside a reproducible Nextflow workflow spanning QC, data transformation and analysis. LymphoSeq2, an R package for exploring AIRR-Seq data, was used to implement the custom analyses. A handful of samples that produced fewer than 5000 total TRB sequences were removed, so fewer than 200 HIV repertoires were analyzed. Of the roughly 190 retained HIV repertoires, almost 60 were collected before and approximately 130 after ART initiation. Repertoires were downsampled to 5000 TRB nucleotide sequences, with summary statistics averaged over 100 downsampling iterations. TRB sequences were retained for analysis only if CDR3 regions of at least seven amino acids were present. Diversity was assessed using a clonality score derived from Shannon entropy and using the Gini coefficient. In the repertoire networks, any two of the top 5000 CDR3 amino acid sequences were connected whenever the two sequences differed by an edit distance of one. For TRB CDR3 amino acid sequences, antigen specificity groups and MHC restriction were predicted with GLIPH2. To flag known associations with CMV, EBV, HIV or tissue antigens, CDR3 amino acid sequences were compared against VDJdb and McPAS-TCR. Pre-ART, post-ART and control groups were compared with Wilcoxon signed-rank tests and Holm-Bonferroni correction. TCRdb provides this immuneACCESS table in a form limited to in-frame rearrangements. Some clones are lacking; in checked studies, under half of them reflect an unresolved V gene, and why the rest are absent is not known. Clonal size and the V and J genes are those of that table, whereas D and trimming came from the DNA. This sample lists some 35,000 clones; approximately 75% were detected once. The top ten constitute roughly 3.5% of the sample.

Participants were included only if at least one PBMC sample before ART initiation and at least two post-ART samples were available. Every participant with HIV received treatment in the United States of America. Cryopreserved samples of about 0.95-11 million PBMC were thawed and washed before DNA extraction. At the time of the earliest PBMC sample, participants with HIV were aged between roughly 20 and 55 years. Each participant contributed PBMC samples from 1-4 timepoints before ART initiation and 2-8 timepoints after ART initiation, with a median of 7 samples. Serial HIV viral load, CD4+ T-cell count, ART history and demographic data were obtained for every participant. Genomic DNA was extracted from unsorted PBMC with a Qiagen kit on a QIAcube, with processing performed in batches of 12 samples. CDR1 and CDR2, looked up from the germline V gene, are MNHEY and SVGAGI. V sheds 4 bases and J sheds 0 bases, leaving 13 bases between their ends. From its cysteine to its phenylalanine, the CDR3 spans 15 amino acids. The entry retains the CDR3 DNA only, 45 bases that are in frame from base 1.

About this clone: What antigen it recognizes has not been identified. No quality values exist for individual bases; no much larger clone is one base distant.

This material consisted of unsorted PBMCs, taken 3 years after starting antiretroviral therapy. The sequence was obtained from a man between 50 and 59 years old with HIV. The sequence is built from TRBV6-5 and TRBJ2-7; confidence is insufficient to name the D gene. The CDR3 region: CASSSMVALSYEQYF. The DNA sequence is given as TGTGCCAGCAGTTCGATGGTGGCCCTCTCCTACGAGCAGTACTTC.